The next 28 T cell receptor beta chains were all read from a single sample in a study of beta chain features in type 1 diabetes. Study-level findings and limits: Among patients with Type 1 diabetes, TCRB CDR3s were moderately but significantly shorter in every one of the four CD4+ subsets.

Every bit of the isolated RNA underwent reverse transcription, so sequencing read expressed TCRB transcripts. Clones were read by immunoSEQ multiplex PCR, and TCRdb kept only the in-frame ones, dropping some. The table lists 350,000 to 400,000 clones, about 12% of them singletons. The antigens of these receptors remain unknown. Material: naive CD4+ T cells from blood. These receptors were obtained from a woman aged 18-35 years with type 1 diabetes.

The V gene is TRBV14, the J gene TRBJ2-3, with D maybe TRBD1 (5 bases). Germline lookup yields CDR1 SGHDN and CDR2 FVKESK. The CDR3 is 15 amino acids. V lost 3 bases and J 0 bases, leaving 10 bases between the germline ends. Written as DNA, the CDR3 is TGTGCCAGCAGCCAGAATTGGGGCAGCACAGATACGCAGTATTTT. Its protein product is CASSQNWGSTDTQYF.

V is TRBV15 and J is TRBJ1-1; D possibly corresponds to TRBD1 (5 bases). The CDR3 covers 13 residues. Per the germline V gene, CDR1 is LNHNV and CDR2 is YYDKDF (reference sequence). Trimming took 5 bases from V and 2 from J, leaving 9 bases between them. DNA for the CDR3: TGTGCCACCAGCGCCGGGGGAAACACTGAAGCTTTCTTT. It translates to CATSAGGNTEAFF. The variable domain in full, completed from reference TRBV15 and TRBJ1-1, reads DAMVIQNPRYQVTQFGKPVTLSCSQTLNHNVMYWYQQKSSQAPKLLFHYYDKDFNNEADTPDNFQSRRPNTSFCFLDIRSPGLGDTAMYLCATSAGGNTEAFFGQGTRLTVV.

This clone was seen a handful of times. The chain has TRBV28 and TRBJ2-7; unclear D gene. From germline, CDR1 is MDHEN and CDR2 SYDVKM. Trimming removed 1 base at V and 3 bases at J, with 4 bases between. The CDR3 is 12 amino acids. CDR3 amino acids: CASSLFLYEQYF. The CDR3 bases are TGTGCCAGCAGTTTATTCCTCTACGAGCAGTACTTC.

This clone turned up a few times. The genes are TRBV6-6 and TRBJ2-1, with 12 bases matching TRBD2. The CDR3 length is 16 residues. V was clipped by 5 bases and J by 5 bases; unmatched bases: 7. CDR1 MNHNY and CDR2 SVGAGI come from the germline V gene (reference sequence). CDR3 sequence (DNA): TGTGCCAGCAGTAGCCCGACTAGCGGGAGAGACAATGAGCAGTTCTTC. Translating it yields CASSSPTSGRDNEQFF.

V and J are TRBV7-2 and TRBJ2-7, with 7 bases fitting TRBD1. This CDR3 has 14 amino acids. Per the germline V gene, CDR1 is SGHTA and CDR2 is FQGNSA. With V trimmed by 3 bases and J by 2 bases, 4 bases remained unmatched. For the CDR3, the DNA is TGTGCCAGCAGCTTTGGACAGGCGACCTACGAGCAGTACTTC. It yields the protein CASSFGQATYEQYF.

This clone was seen more than once but under ten times. The rearrangement links TRBV7-9 to TRBJ1-5, with D maybe TRBD1 (5 bases). The CDR3 is 13 amino acids. CDR1 is SEHNR, CDR2 FQNEAQ, per germline (reference sequence). V was clipped by 5 bases and J by 4 bases, with 9 bases between them. CDR3 in amino acids: CASSHKGNQPQHF. CDR3 DNA sequence: TGTGCCAGCAGCCATAAGGGGAATCAGCCCCAGCATTTT.

This clone was recorded a few times. This sequence joins TRBV4-1 and TRBJ2-1; 11 bases are shared with TRBD2. This CDR3 is built from 19 residues. J gave up 0 bases and V 4 bases, and 11 bases lay outside the gene matches. The germline V gene encodes CDR1 MGHRA and CDR2 YSYEKL. The CDR3 is CASSRTGTSGGSSYNEQFF. The CDR3 DNA is TGCGCCAGCAGCCGGACCGGGACTAGCGGAGGGAGCTCCTACAATGAGCAGTTCTTC.

The J gene is TRBJ2-1, the V gene TRBV5-6, with a possible D match to TRBD2 (5 bases). The V gene's germline CDR1 is SGHDT and CDR2 YYEEEE. The CDR3 extends over 14 amino acids. Trimming shortened V by 4 bases and J by 3 bases, and 11 bases separated the two germline ends. The DNA of the CDR3 is TGTGCCAGCAGCGCCGGACGGGACTACAATGAGCAGTTCTTC. Its protein product is CASSAGRDYNEQFF.

This clone was found a few times. The V and J genes are TRBV5-1 and TRBJ2-5; TRBD1 agrees at 10 bases. V shed 4 bases and J 5 bases; nucleotides not matched to a gene: 5. Germline V CDR1 and CDR2: SGHRS, YFSETQ. This CDR3 has 14 amino acids. CDR3 bases: TGCGCCAGCAGCCCGGGACAGGGGAGGGAGACCCAGTACTTC. Translation: CASSPGQGRETQYF.

This clone has only a few counts. V is TRBV5-1 and J is TRBJ2-2; 7 bases line up with TRBD1. Germline CDR1 is SGHRS and CDR2 is YFSETQ. This CDR3 contains 13 residues. V dropped 9 bases and J dropped 2; count of bases not matched to a gene: 4. CDR3 in amino acids: CATGTENTGELFF. The DNA for the CDR3 is TGCGCCACGGGGACAGAAAACACCGGGGAGCTGTTTTTT.

This clone occurred a few times. J is TRBJ2-3 and V is TRBV4-2; 7 bases align to TRBD2. V shed 0 bases and J 4 bases; nucleotides not matched to a gene: 7. The CDR3 covers 16 residues. Looked up from germline, CDR1 is LGHNA and CDR2 is YNFKEQ. This CDR3 reads CASSQERGLAADTQYF. CDR3 sequence (DNA): TGTGCCAGCAGCCAAGAAAGAGGGCTAGCGGCAGATACGCAGTATTTT.

Concerning this clone itself: A junction boundary mismatches the germline segment, possibly from a read error. J is TRBJ2-1 and V is TRBV12-5; 14 bases are a match to TRBD2. Germline loops: CDR1 LGHNT, CDR2 FRNRAP. This CDR3 has 15 residues. CDR3 protein: CASGPGLAGGLSMVF. The CDR3 region has the DNA TGTGCTAGTGGTCCCGGACTAGCGGGAGGTCTGTCGATGGTCTTC. Full variable domain (missing parts from reference TRBV12-5 and TRBJ2-1): DARVTQTPRHKVTEMGQEVTMRCQPILGHNTVFWYRQTMMQGLELLAYFRNRAPLDDSGMPKDRFSAEMPDATLATLKIQPSEPRDSAVYFCASGPGLAGGLSMVFGPGTRLTVL.

CDR3 amino acids: CASSLSYQETQYF. In DNA, the CDR3 is TGTGCCAGCAGTTTATCCTATCAAGAGACCCAGTACTTC. The gene calls are TRBV27 and TRBJ2-5; no definite D call. The CDR3 has 13 amino acids. The V gene's germline CDR1 is MNHEY and CDR2 SMNVEV (reference sequence). Trimming shortened V by 0 bases and J by 2 bases, and 4 bases separated the two germline ends.

CDR3 coding DNA: TGCGCCAGCAGCACGGACAGGGGCTATGCAGATACGCAGTATTTT. Amino acids: CASSTDRGYADTQYF. The gene calls are TRBV5-1 and TRBJ2-3, with 9 nucleotides matching TRBD1. The CDR3 is 15 amino acids. Germline values: CDR1 SGHRS, CDR2 YFSETQ. V lost 4 bases, J lost 4 bases, and 7 bases stayed unmatched. The variable domain in full, with the rest retrieved from reference TRBV5-1 and TRBJ2-3, is KAGVTQTPRYLIKTRGQQVTLSCSPISGHRSVSWYQQTPGQGLQFLFEYFSETQRNKGNFPGRFSGRQFSNSRSEMNVSTLELGDSALYLCASSTDRGYADTQYFGPGTRLTVL.

This clone has only a few counts. The J gene is TRBJ1-4, the V gene TRBV5-1, with D unclear. There are 13 residues in the CDR3. CDR1 is SGHRS, CDR2 YFSETQ, per germline. V lost 2 bases to trimming and J lost 7 bases, with 9 bases between them. The CDR3 spells CASSFQASEKLFF. CDR3 nucleotides: TGCGCCAGCAGCTTCCAGGCGAGTGAAAAACTGTTTTTT.

This clone came up a few times. This chain joins TRBV14 and TRBJ1-4; D is uncertain. The CDR3 contains 15 residues. The germline gives CDR1 SGHDN, CDR2 FVKESK. Trimming removed 3 bases at V and 8 bases at J, with 16 bases between. In nucleotides, the CDR3 is TGTGCCAGCAGCCACGAAGTTACCGGGAGCGAAAAACTGTTTTTT. Protein: CASSHEVTGSEKLFF. Supplemented by reference TRBV14 and TRBJ1-4, the full variable domain reads EAGVTQFPSHSVIEKGQTVTLRCDPISGHDNLYWYRRVMGKEIKFLLHFVKESKQDESGMPNNRFLAERTGGTYSTLKVQPAELEDSGVYFCASSHEVTGSEKLFFGSGTQLSVL.

This chain joins TRBV30 and TRBJ2-7, with a tentative D call TRBD2 (6 bases). CDR1 and CDR2 from the germline V gene are GTSNPN and SVGIG (reference sequence). This CDR3 region has 12 residues. V was pared by 2 bases and J by 4 bases, with 9 bases between. The CDR3: CAWSRAGYEQYF. The CDR3 coding sequence is TGTGCCTGGAGTCGGGCGGGGTACGAGCAGTACTTC.

This clone appeared a few times. V usage is TRBV7-9 and J usage is TRBJ2-7; a weak D match, TRBD1 (6 bases). The CDR3 sequence is 15 residues long. From germline, CDR1 is SEHNR and CDR2 FQNEAQ (reference sequence). The V end lost 5 bases, the J end lost 1 base, and 15 bases lay between the germline ends. The CDR3 region is CASSAPGGQSYEQYF. CDR3 sequence (DNA): TGTGCCAGCAGCGCTCCCGGTGGACAGTCCTACGAGCAGTACTTC.

This clone was counted only a few times. The chain recombines TRBV7-2 with TRBJ2-3; TRBD2 agrees at 7 bases. The V gene's germline CDR1 is SGHTA and CDR2 FQGNSA. This CDR3 is 18 amino acids long. Trimming at V came to 0 bases and at J to 1 base, leaving 10 bases not matched to a gene. CDR3 nucleotide sequence: TGTGCCAGCAGCTTAGCGCTGGGCCTAGCGGACGGCACAGATACGCAGTATTTT. It is translated as CASSLALGLADGTDTQYF.

This clone was seen only a few times. The chain has TRBV29-1 and TRBJ2-1, with D possibly being TRBD2 (5 bases). The V and J ends lost 5 bases and 12 bases respectively, with 14 bases between them. In germline, CDR1 is SQVTM, CDR2 ANQGSEA. The CDR3 runs 11 residues. This CDR3 is CSVYRGPGQFF. Written as DNA, the CDR3 is TGCAGCGTTTACCGCGGGCCGGGGCAGTTCTTC.

This clone turned up a few times. J is TRBJ1-1 and V is TRBV21-1; the D call in the table, TRBD1, was not verified against the DNA. TRBV21-1 is termed a pseudogene. This CDR3 contains 17 residues. The DNA for the CDR3 is TGTGCCAGCAGCACTGAACCTCGTCGACAGGCGCGAACTGAAGCTTTCTTT. Protein sequence: CASSTEPRRQARTEAFF.

For this clone: A read error may account for a junction end that differs from germline. J is TRBJ1-6 and V is TRBV25-1; 8 positions agree with TRBD1. Germline CDR1 MGHDK, CDR2 SYGVNS. The CDR3 extends over 15 amino acids. The CDR3 reads CANSENTGGNSPLHF. For the CDR3, the DNA is TGTGCCAACAGTGAGAATACAGGGGGAAATTCACCCCTCCACTTT. The entire variable domain, with the rest obtained from reference TRBV25-1 and TRBJ1-6, is as follows: EADIYQTPRYLVIGTGKKITLECSQTMGHDKMYWYQQDPGMELHLIHYSYGVNSTEKGDLSSESTVSRIRTEHFPLTLESARPSHTSQYLCANSENTGGNSPLHFGNGTRLTVT.

V is TRBV27 and J is TRBJ2-7, with no clear D. The CDR3 totals 15 residues. V dropped 0 bases and J dropped 3 bases, with 12 bases sitting between them. Per the germline V gene, CDR1 is MNHEY and CDR2 is SMNVEV (reference sequence). CDR3 nucleotide sequence: TGTGCCAGCAGTTTATCTGTCGGCCCGGGCTACGAGCAGTACTTC. Residues: CASSLSVGPGYEQYF.

This chain uses TRBV29-1 with TRBJ2-7, with D unresolved. With 5 bases removed from V and 2 bases from J, the gap between germline ends came to 13 bases. The CDR3 runs 13 residues. From germline, CDR1 is SQVTM and CDR2 ANQGSEA. The CDR3 here is CSVLEGAAYEQYF. DNA for the CDR3: TGCAGCGTTCTAGAAGGCGCAGCCTACGAGCAGTACTTC.

The sample holds a few counts of this clone. This rearrangement joins TRBV7-9 to TRBJ1-2, with D maybe TRBD1 (6 bases). This CDR3 region has 15 residues. CDR1 and CDR2 from the germline V gene are SEHNR and FQNEAQ (reference sequence). V lost 5 bases to trimming and J lost 0 bases, with 13 bases between them. The CDR3 DNA is TGTGCCAGCAGCCCCCTCCAGGGGACTAACTATGGCTACACCTTC. It codes for CASSPLQGTNYGYTF.

The chain couples TRBV7-9 to TRBJ1-2; D is undetermined. This CDR3 contains 17 residues. V was cut by 5 bases and J by 5 bases, with 24 bases left in between. Germline V gene data show CDR1 as SEHNR and CDR2 as FQNEAQ (reference sequence). The CDR3 spells CASSAYKGSVLGYGYTF. The CDR3 DNA reads TGTGCCAGCAGCGCCTACAAAGGGAGTGTCCTGGGTTATGGCTACACCTTC.

A few counts support this clone. The chain combines TRBV7-8 with TRBJ2-7; 14 nucleotides match TRBD2. The CDR3 contains 18 residues. Per germline, CDR1 SGHVS and CDR2 FQNEAQ. V lost 3 bases and J lost 0; bases outside the gene matches: 7. The chain's CDR3 is CASSFGLAGGLISYEQYF. The CDR3 DNA is TGTGCCAGCAGCTTCGGACTAGCGGGAGGACTGATCTCCTACGAGCAGTACTTC.

The chain recombines TRBV10-2 with TRBJ1-2, with 7 bases identical to TRBD1. Losses at the gene ends were 6 bases for V and 4 bases for J; bases not matched to a gene: 2. Germline V gene sequence: CDR1 WSHSY, CDR2 SAAADI. The CDR3 consists of 12 residues. CDR3 amino acids: CASRTGSYGYTF. For the CDR3, the DNA is TGCGCCAGCAGGACAGGGAGCTATGGCTACACCTTC.